Below, 16 T cell receptor beta chains from the same sample are listed, as sequenced in a study of blood T cell repertoires in COVID-19. Sequenced by immunoSEQ multiplex PCR; TCRdb stores in-frame clones only, minus some. The sample lists fewer than 95,000 clones; around 90% were seen once. Sample: peripheral blood. The receptors were sampled from an elderly woman with acute or convalescent COVID-19.

This clone was counted a single time. The chain uses TRBV2 and TRBJ1-4; 8 bases agree with TRBD1. The V and J ends lost 5 bases and 4 bases, in that order; junction bases with no gene match: 9. The CDR3 consists of 16 residues. The germline V gene encodes CDR1 SNHLY and CDR2 FYNNEI. CDR3 protein: CASSTNGQGLNEKLFF. DNA of the CDR3: TGTGCCAGCAGTACGAACGGACAGGGACTTAATGAAAAACTGTTTTTT.

The chain uses TRBV6-2 or TRBV6-3 and TRBJ2-3; no clear D gene. The CDR3 loop spans 16 amino acids. Germline CDR1 MNHEY, CDR2 SVGEGT. V was shortened by 0 bases and J by 4 bases, with 14 bases between the two germline ends. The CDR3 DNA reads as TGTGCCAGCAGTTACTCAGCTACCACTTTACCAGATACGCAGTATTTT. This codes for CASSYSATTLPDTQYF.

The V gene is TRBV3-1 (or the pseudogene TRBV3-2), the J gene TRBJ2-1; 11 bases line up with TRBD2. The CDR3 runs to 16 residues. The germline V gene encodes CDR1 LGHDT and CDR2 YNNKEL (reference sequence). V was clipped by 4 bases and J by 11 bases; unmatched bases: 13. This CDR3 reads CASSPPAWLAGGKQFF. The DNA for the CDR3 is TGTGCCAGCAGCCCGCCGGCGTGGCTAGCGGGGGGTAAGCAGTTCTTC.

The chain links TRBV5-1 to TRBJ2-3, with D maybe TRBD2 (7 bases). CDR3 length: 15 amino acids. From germline, CDR1 is SGHRS and CDR2 YFSETQ. Trimming cost V 1 base and J 2 bases, with 11 bases left between them. CDR3 region: CASSLHGGLTDTQYF. For the CDR3, the DNA is TGCGCCAGCAGCTTGCACGGGGGGCTCACAGATACGCAGTATTTT.

The chain combines TRBV2 with TRBJ2-1; 8 bases are shared with TRBD2. Germline trimming cut 2 bases from V and 6 bases from J; bases unmatched to any gene: 6. Germline loops: CDR1 SNHLY, CDR2 FYNNEI. The CDR3 loop spans 15 amino acids. As DNA, the CDR3 is TGTGCCAGCAGTGAACGGGGGGGATCAGGCAATGAGCAGTTCTTC. Protein product: CASSERGGSGNEQFF.

The chain carries TRBV5-1 and TRBJ1-3; D remains unclear. Trimming pared 5 bases from V and 0 bases from J, leaving 9 bases between. Per the germline V gene, CDR1 is SGHRS and CDR2 is YFSETQ. This CDR3 spans 14 amino acids. CDR3 in amino acids: CASSNLDSGNTIYF. The CDR3 DNA is TGCGCCAGCAGTAATCTAGACTCTGGAAACACCATATATTTT.

J is TRBJ1-2 and V is TRBV4-1, with TRBD1 as a possible D gene (6 bases). V was clipped by 4 bases and J by 3 bases, with 21 bases between them. The germline V gene encodes CDR1 MGHRA and CDR2 YSYEKL. The length of the CDR3 is 17 residues. CDR3 sequence: CASSPEEGTGPYYGYTF. The CDR3 nucleotides are TGCGCCAGCAGCCCCGAGGAAGGAACAGGGCCCTACTATGGCTACACCTTC.

The J gene is TRBJ1-6, the V gene TRBV7-9; 7 nucleotides agree with TRBD1. CDR3 length: 15 amino acids. The V and J ends lost 2 bases and 10 bases, in that order; junction bases with no gene match: 8. The germline V gene encodes CDR1 SEHNR and CDR2 FQNEAQ (reference sequence). CDR3 region: CASSLSGTEFSPLHF. CDR3 nucleotide sequence: TGTGCCAGCAGCTTATCTGGGACAGAGTTCTCACCCCTCCACTTT.

The CDR3 bases are TGTGCCAGCAGGAAGGGACAGAATAATTCACCCCTCCACTTT. The encoded protein is CASRKGQNNSPLHF. The rearrangement uses TRBV27 and TRBJ1-6; 7 nucleotides line up with TRBD1. CDR1 is MNHEY, CDR2 SMNVEV, per germline (reference sequence). V shed 6 bases and J 5 bases; nucleotides not matched to a gene: 4. This CDR3 contains 14 residues.

V and J are TRBV6-5 and TRBJ2-5; weak D call: TRBD2 (6 bases). This CDR3 is 15 amino acids long. Germline values: CDR1 MNHEY, CDR2 SVGAGI. Between the trimmed V and J ends, which lost 5 bases and 3 bases, there was a span of 16 bases. The DNA of the CDR3 is TGTGCCAGCAGTCTCCATGGGGGGTTAGAAGAGACCCAGTACTTC. Its protein product is CASSLHGGLEETQYF.

The chain joins TRBV6-2 or TRBV6-3 to TRBJ2-1; possibly TRBD2 for D (5 bases). V lost 0 bases to trimming and J lost 8 bases, with 20 bases between them. The CDR3 loop spans 17 amino acids. Germline CDR1 and CDR2: MNHEY and SVGEGT. The CDR3 region has the DNA TGTGCCAGCAGTTACTCGAGGCAGCCGACTACATTATATGAGCAGTTCTTC. This codes for CASSYSRQPTTLYEQFF.

The chain has TRBV19 and TRBJ2-1, with 10 bases that match TRBD2. Germline V gene sequence: CDR1 LNHDA, CDR2 SQIVND (reference sequence). Trimming cost V 3 bases and J 5 bases; bases outside gene matches: 4. This CDR3 is built from 15 residues. Here the CDR3 DNA reads TGTGCCAGTAGTATGTTACTAGCGGGAAACAATGAGCAGTTCTTC. It yields the protein CASSMLLAGNNEQFF. Looking up the rest from reference TRBV19 and TRBJ2-1 gives the full variable domain: DGGITQSPKYLFRKEGQNVTLSCEQNLNHDAMYWYRQDPGQGLRLIYYSQIVNDFQKGDIAEGYSVSREKKESFPLTVTSAQKNPTAFYLCASSMLLAGNNEQFFGPGTRLTVL.

The chain joins TRBV7-9 to TRBJ2-5; possible D gene TRBD1, 6 bases. CDR1 is SEHNR and CDR2 is FQNEAQ in the germline V gene (reference sequence). Trimming cost V 4 bases and J 3 bases, with 12 bases left between them. The CDR3 spans 14 residues. The CDR3 reads CASSWNRAKETQYF. CDR3 DNA: TGTGCCAGCAGCTGGAACAGGGCCAAAGAGACCCAGTACTTC.

The chain has TRBV6-2 or TRBV6-3 and TRBJ1-2; D might be TRBD1 (5 bases). The CDR3 totals 13 residues. The V and J ends lost 2 bases and 4 bases respectively, with 8 bases between them. Germline V CDR1 and CDR2: MNHEY, SVGEGT. The CDR3 protein is CASSYDSFYGYTF. The DNA for the CDR3 is TGTGCCAGCAGTTACGACAGTTTCTATGGCTACACCTTC.

The rearrangement links TRBV19 to TRBJ2-2; a weak D match, TRBD2 (6 bases). CDR3 length: 15 amino acids. Germline values: CDR1 LNHDA, CDR2 SQIVND (reference sequence). V lost 5 bases and J 4 bases, leaving 14 bases between the germline ends. Written as DNA, the CDR3 is TGTGCCAGTAGTTTCTCGGGACTCTCCACCGGGGAGCTGTTTTTT. As protein: CASSFSGLSTGELFF.

The chain employs TRBV13 and TRBJ2-1, with a possible D match to TRBD2 (5 bases). This CDR3 has 12 residues. Germline CDR1 is PRHDT and CDR2 is FYEKMQ (reference sequence). Trimming shortened V by 1 base and J by 12 bases, and 10 bases separated the two germline ends. The CDR3 bases are TGTGCCAGCAGCTTAGAGGTTGAGGGGCAGTTCTTC. Residues: CASSLEVEGQFF.